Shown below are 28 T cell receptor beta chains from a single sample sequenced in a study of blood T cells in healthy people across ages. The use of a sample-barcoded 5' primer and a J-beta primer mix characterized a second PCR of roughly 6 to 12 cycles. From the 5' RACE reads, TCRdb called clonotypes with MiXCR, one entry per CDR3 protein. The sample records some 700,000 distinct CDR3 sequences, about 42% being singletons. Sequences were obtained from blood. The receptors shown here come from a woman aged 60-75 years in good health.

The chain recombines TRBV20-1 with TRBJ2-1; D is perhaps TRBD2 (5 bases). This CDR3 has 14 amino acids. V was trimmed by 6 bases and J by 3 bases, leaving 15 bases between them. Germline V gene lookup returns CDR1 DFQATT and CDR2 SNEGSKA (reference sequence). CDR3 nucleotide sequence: TGCAGTGCCACGCGGGTCTCAGTCTACAATGAGCAGTTCTTC. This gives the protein CSATRVSVYNEQFF.

CDR3 nucleotide sequence: TGTGCCAGCAGTTCACCGTGGCGTGAAGCTTTCTTT. This translates into CASSSPWREAFF. The chain recombines TRBV7-2 with TRBJ1-1; D call uncertain. The V gene's germline CDR1 is SGHTA and CDR2 FQGNSA. Trimming removed 6 bases at V and 7 bases at J, with 12 bases between. CDR3 length: 12 amino acids.

The CDR3 reads CASSKRGYGGIQYF. The CDR3 coding sequence is TGTGCCAGCAGTAAGCGGGGGTATGGGGGCATTCAGTACTTC. The chain carries TRBV5-6 and TRBJ2-4; 8 bases match TRBD2. Per the germline V gene, CDR1 is SGHDT and CDR2 is YYEEEE. This CDR3 has 14 amino acids. Trimming cost V 5 bases and J 9 bases; bases outside gene matches: 10.

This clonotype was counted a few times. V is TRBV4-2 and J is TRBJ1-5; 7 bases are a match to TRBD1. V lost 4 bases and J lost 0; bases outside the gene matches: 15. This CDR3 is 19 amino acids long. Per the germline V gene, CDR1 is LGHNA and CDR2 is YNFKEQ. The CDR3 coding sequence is TGTGCCAGCAGCCCGTCCCGGGACAGCGGATGGGGTAGCAATCAGCCCCAGCATTTT. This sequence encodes CASSPSRDSGWGSNQPQHF.

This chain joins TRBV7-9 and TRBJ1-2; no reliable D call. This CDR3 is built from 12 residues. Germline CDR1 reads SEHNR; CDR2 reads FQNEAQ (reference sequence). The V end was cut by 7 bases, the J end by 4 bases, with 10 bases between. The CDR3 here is CASTQDGYGYTF. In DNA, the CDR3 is TGTGCCAGCACCCAGGACGGCTATGGCTACACCTTC.

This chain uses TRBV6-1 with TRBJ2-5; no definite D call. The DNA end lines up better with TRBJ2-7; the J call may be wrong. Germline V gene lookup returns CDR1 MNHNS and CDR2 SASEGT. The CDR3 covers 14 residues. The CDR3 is CASTIPEPRSEQYF. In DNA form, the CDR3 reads TGTGCCAGCACCATACCCGAGCCTCGGTCCGAGCAGTACTTC.

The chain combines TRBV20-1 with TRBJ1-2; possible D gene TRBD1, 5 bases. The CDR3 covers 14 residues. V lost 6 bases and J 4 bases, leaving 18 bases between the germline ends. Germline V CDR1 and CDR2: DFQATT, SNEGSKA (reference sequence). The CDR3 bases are TGCAGTGCCAGAACCGGGACGTCATTCTATGGCTACACCTTC. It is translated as CSARTGTSFYGYTF.

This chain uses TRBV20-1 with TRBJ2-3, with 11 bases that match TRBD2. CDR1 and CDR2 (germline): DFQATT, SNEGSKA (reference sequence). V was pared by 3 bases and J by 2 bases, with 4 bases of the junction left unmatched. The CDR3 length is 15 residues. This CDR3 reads CSASLTSGNTDTQYF. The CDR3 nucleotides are TGCAGTGCTAGCCTGACTAGCGGGAACACAGATACGCAGTATTTT.

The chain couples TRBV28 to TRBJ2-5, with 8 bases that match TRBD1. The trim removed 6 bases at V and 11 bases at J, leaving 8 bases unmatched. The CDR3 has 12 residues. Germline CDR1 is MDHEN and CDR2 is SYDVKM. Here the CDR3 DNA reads TGTGCCAGCAGACCCGGACAGGGCGTGCAGTACTTC. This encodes CASRPGQGVQYF.

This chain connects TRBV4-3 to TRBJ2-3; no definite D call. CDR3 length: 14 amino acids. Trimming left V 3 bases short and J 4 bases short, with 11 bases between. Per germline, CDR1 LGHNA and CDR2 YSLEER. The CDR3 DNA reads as TGCGCCAGCAGCCAGGAAGAGGTCTCAGATACGCAGTATTTT. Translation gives CASSQEEVSDTQYF.

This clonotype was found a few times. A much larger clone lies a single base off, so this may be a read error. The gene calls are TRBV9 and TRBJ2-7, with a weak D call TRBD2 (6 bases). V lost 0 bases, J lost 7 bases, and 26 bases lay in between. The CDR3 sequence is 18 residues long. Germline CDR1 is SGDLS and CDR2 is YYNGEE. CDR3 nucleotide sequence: TGTGCCAGCAGCGTAGAGGTCGGGAGTAGCTTTAAACTAGATGAGCAGTACTTC. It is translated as CASSVEVGSSFKLDEQYF.

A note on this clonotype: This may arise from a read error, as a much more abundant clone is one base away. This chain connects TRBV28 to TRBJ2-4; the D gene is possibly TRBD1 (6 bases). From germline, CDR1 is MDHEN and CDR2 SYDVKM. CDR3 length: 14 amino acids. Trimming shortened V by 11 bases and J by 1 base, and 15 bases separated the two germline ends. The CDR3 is CAGTPGQAKNIQYF. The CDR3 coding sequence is TGTGCCGGCACCCCTGGACAGGCCAAAAACATTCAGTACTTC. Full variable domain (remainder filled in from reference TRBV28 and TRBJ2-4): DVKVTQSSRYLVKRTGEKVFLECVQDMDHENMFWYRQDPGLGLRLIYFSYDVKMKEKGDIPEGYSVSREKKERFSLILESASTNQTSMYLCAGTPGQAKNIQYFGAGTRLSVL.

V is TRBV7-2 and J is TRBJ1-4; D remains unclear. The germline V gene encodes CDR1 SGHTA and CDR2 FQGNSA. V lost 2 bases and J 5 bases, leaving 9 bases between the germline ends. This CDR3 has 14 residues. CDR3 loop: CASSLTGKNEKLFF. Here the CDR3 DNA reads TGTGCCAGCAGCTTAACGGGGAAAAATGAAAAACTGTTTTTT.

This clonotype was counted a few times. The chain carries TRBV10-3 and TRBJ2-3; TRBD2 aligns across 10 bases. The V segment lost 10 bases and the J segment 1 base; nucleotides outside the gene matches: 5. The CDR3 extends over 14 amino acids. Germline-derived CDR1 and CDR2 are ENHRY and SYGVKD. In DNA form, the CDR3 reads TGTGCCACCGAACTAGCGGGGCGCACAGATACGCAGTATTTT. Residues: CATELAGRTDTQYF.

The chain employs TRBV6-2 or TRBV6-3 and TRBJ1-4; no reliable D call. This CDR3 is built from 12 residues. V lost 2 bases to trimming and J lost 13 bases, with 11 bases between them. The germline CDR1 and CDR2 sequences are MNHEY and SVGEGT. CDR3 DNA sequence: TGTGCCAGCAGTTACGGGGAGAGGCGACTGTTTTTT. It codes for CASSYGERRLFF.

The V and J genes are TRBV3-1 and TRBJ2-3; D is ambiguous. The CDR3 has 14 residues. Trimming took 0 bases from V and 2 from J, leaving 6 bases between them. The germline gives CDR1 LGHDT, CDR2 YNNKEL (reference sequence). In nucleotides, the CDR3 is TGTGCCAGCAGCCAAGATGCCCACACAGATACGCAGTATTTT. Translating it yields CASSQDAHTDTQYF.

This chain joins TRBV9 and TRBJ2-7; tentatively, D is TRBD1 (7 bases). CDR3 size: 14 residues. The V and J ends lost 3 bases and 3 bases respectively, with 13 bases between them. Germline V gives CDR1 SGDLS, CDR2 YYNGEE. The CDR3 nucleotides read TGTGCCAGCAGCGCGACAGGGACTTTCTACGAGCAGTACTTC. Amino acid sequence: CASSATGTFYEQYF.

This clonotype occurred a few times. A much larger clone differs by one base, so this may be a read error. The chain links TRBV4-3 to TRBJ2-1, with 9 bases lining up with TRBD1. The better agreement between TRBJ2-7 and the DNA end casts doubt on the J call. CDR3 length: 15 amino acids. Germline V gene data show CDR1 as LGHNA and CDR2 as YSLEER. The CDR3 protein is CASSQTGTGYNEQYF. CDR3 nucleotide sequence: TGCGCCAGCAGCCAAACCGGGACAGGGTACAATGAGCAGTACTTC.

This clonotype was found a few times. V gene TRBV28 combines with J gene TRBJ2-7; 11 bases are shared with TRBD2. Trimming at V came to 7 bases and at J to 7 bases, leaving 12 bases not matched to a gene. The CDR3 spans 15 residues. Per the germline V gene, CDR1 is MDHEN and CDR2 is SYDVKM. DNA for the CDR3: TGTGCCAGCATCTTTAGCGGGAGGGCTGCGGGTGAGCAGTACTTC. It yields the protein CASIFSGRAAGEQYF.

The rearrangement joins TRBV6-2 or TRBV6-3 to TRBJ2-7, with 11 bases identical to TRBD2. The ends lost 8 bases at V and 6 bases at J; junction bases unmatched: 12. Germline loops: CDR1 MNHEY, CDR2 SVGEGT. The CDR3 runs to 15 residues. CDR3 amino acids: CASGHSGTSGLEQYF. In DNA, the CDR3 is TGTGCCAGCGGACATTCCGGGACTAGCGGCCTCGAGCAGTACTTC.

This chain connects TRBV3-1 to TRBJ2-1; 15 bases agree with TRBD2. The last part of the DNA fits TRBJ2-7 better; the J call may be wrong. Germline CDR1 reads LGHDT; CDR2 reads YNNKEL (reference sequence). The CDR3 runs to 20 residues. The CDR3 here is CASSPITGTSGRSSYNEQYF. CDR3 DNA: TGTGCCAGCAGCCCGATAACCGGGACTAGCGGGAGGAGCTCCTACAATGAGCAGTACTTC.

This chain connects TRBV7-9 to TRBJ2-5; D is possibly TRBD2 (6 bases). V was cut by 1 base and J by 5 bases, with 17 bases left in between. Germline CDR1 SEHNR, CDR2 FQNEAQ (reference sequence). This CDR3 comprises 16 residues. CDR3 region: CASSLVERSGDETQYF. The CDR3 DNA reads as TGTGCCAGCAGCTTAGTAGAACGCTCGGGGGATGAGACCCAGTACTTC.

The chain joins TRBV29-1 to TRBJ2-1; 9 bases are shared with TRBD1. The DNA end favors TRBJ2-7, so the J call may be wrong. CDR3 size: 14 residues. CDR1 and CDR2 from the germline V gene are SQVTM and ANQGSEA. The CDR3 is CSVDGQGRSNEQYF. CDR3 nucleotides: TGCAGCGTTGATGGACAGGGGAGGTCCAATGAGCAGTACTTC.

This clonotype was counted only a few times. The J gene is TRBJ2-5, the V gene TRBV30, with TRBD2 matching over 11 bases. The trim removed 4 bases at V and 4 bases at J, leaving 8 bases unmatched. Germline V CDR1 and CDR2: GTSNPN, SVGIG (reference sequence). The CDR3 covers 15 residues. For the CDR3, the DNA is TGTGCCTGGAACCTAGGGACTAGCGGTGTAGAGACCCAGTACTTC. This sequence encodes CAWNLGTSGVETQYF.

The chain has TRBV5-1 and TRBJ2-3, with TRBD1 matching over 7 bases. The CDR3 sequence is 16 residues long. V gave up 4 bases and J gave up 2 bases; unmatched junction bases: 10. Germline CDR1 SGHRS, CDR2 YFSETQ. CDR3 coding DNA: TGCGCCAGCAGCCGGCTGACAGGGTTAAACACAGATACGCAGTATTTT. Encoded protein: CASSRLTGLNTDTQYF.

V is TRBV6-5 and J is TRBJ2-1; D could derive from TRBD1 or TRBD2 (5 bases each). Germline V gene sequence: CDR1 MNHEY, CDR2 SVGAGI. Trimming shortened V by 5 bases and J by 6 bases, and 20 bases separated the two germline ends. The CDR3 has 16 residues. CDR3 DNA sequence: TGTGCCAGCAGTCACCGGGACCCATCACCTGCCAATGAGCAGTTCTTC. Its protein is CASSHRDPSPANEQFF.

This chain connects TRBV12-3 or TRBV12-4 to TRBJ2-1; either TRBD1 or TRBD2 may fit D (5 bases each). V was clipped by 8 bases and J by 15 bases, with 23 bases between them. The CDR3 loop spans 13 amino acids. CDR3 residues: CASAFGTWGILFF. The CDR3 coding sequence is TGTGCCAGCGCTTTCGGGACCTGGGGCATCCTGTTCTTC.

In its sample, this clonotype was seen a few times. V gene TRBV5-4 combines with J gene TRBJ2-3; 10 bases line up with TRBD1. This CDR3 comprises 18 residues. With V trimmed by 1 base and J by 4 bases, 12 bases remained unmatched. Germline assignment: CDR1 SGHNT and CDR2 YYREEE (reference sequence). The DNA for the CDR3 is TGTGCCAGCAGCTTGATGGGACAGGGGCCCTTCGGCGCAGATACGCAGTATTTT. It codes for CASSLMGQGPFGADTQYF.